These 22 T cell receptor beta chains share one sample of origin, sequenced in a study of beta chain features in type 1 diabetes. Reverse transcribing all isolated RNA meant expressed TCRB transcripts were sequenced. Assay used: immunoSEQ multiplex PCR; TCRdb lists only in-frame clones, some missing. The sample yields roughly 400,000 clones, about 16% seen once. The sequenced sample was naive CD4+ T cells from blood. These receptors originate from a woman aged 18-29 years in good health.

This clone came up a few times. The gene calls are TRBV30 and TRBJ1-1, with TRBD1 identical over 8 bases. This CDR3 is 14 amino acids long. Germline V gene lookup returns CDR1 GTSNPN and CDR2 SVGIG (reference sequence). Written as DNA, the CDR3 is TGTGCTTATAGACAGGGGATTATGAACACTGAAGCTTTCTTT. Its translation is CAYRQGIMNTEAFF.

The chain recombines TRBV19 with TRBJ1-1; D perhaps matches TRBD1 (5 bases). Germline CDR1 and CDR2: LNHDA and SQIVND (reference sequence). This CDR3 has 15 amino acids. The V and J ends lost 9 bases and 1 base respectively, with 18 bases between them. Written as DNA, the CDR3 is TGTGCCAGCCTCTGGGGGGGACGGAGGAACACTGAAGCTTTCTTT. The encoded protein is CASLWGGRRNTEAFF.

Concerning this clone: The identical CDR3 is also encoded by other nucleotide sequences in the sample. The CDR3 loop is CASSVGAGSTDTQYF. As DNA, the CDR3 is TGTGCCAGCAGCGTAGGTGCGGGGAGCACAGATACGCAGTATTTT. This chain joins TRBV9 and TRBJ2-3; perhaps TRBD2 as D (6 bases). Germline V gives CDR1 SGDLS, CDR2 YYNGEE. V was pared by 0 bases and J by 0 bases, with 8 bases between. There are 15 residues in the CDR3.

This clone appeared a few times. The V and J genes are TRBV4-1 and TRBJ1-2; D might be TRBD1 (6 bases). Germline CDR1 and CDR2: MGHRA and YSYEKL. V lost 4 bases and J lost 8, with 20 bases in between. The CDR3 sequence is 15 residues long. CDR3 residues: CASSPGGAGGLGYTF. The CDR3 DNA reads TGCGCCAGCAGCCCCGGGGGGGCCGGAGGCCTCGGCTACACCTTC.

The DNA of the CDR3 is TGTGCCAGCAGCCCGGGACTAGCGGGAATCTACGAGCAGTACTTC. It codes for CASSPGLAGIYEQYF. This rearrangement joins TRBV6-5 to TRBJ2-7; 13 nucleotides agree with TRBD2. V lost 6 bases, J lost 3 bases, and 5 bases stayed unmatched. This CDR3 has 15 amino acids. Germline CDR1 is MNHEY and CDR2 is SVGAGI.

A few counts support this clone. The chain couples TRBV29-1 to TRBJ2-1; TRBD1 is a possible D gene (5 bases). This CDR3 is 13 amino acids long. From germline, CDR1 is SQVTM and CDR2 ANQGSEA. The V gene lost 4 bases and the J gene lost 7 bases, with 14 bases spanning the gap. The CDR3: CSVVRATTNEQFF. The CDR3 DNA sequence: TGCAGCGTTGTCAGGGCTACTACAAATGAGCAGTTCTTC.

The chain recombines TRBV7-9 with TRBJ1-1; D ambiguous. V was shortened by 0 bases and J by 0 bases, with 5 bases between the two germline ends. The CDR3 contains 14 residues. Per the germline V gene, CDR1 is SEHNR and CDR2 is FQNEAQ (reference sequence). DNA of the CDR3: TGTGCCAGCAGCTTAGCCACTTTGAACACTGAAGCTTTCTTT. Its translation is CASSLATLNTEAFF.

This chain uses TRBV29-1 with TRBJ2-1; D possibly corresponds to TRBD2 (6 bases). CDR3 length equals 15 residues. The germline V gene encodes CDR1 SQVTM and CDR2 ANQGSEA. V was clipped by 0 bases and J by 7 bases, with 16 bases between them. As DNA, the CDR3 is TGCAGCGTTGAAGATCTGTCGGCAGGGAGGAATGAGCAGTTCTTC. The encoded protein is CSVEDLSAGRNEQFF.

This clone was seen a few times. The rearrangement joins TRBV5-4 to TRBJ2-5, with 11 bases aligning to TRBD1. Per the germline V gene, CDR1 is SGHNT and CDR2 is YYREEE (reference sequence). The V segment lost 3 bases and the J segment 5 bases; nucleotides outside the gene matches: 15. This CDR3 region has 18 residues. Here the CDR3 reads CASSYGTGGFLAPETQYF. The CDR3 DNA follows: TGTGCCAGCAGCTACGGGACAGGGGGTTTTCTTGCCCCCGAGACCCAGTACTTC.

A few counts support this clone. Other DNA sequences in the same sample also yield this CDR3. The chain joins TRBV30 to TRBJ2-1; 8 bases align to TRBD2. CDR1 is GTSNPN and CDR2 is SVGIG in the germline V gene (reference sequence). V gave up 1 base and J gave up 0 bases; unmatched junction bases: 2. The CDR3 runs 15 residues. CDR3 loop: CAWSGLAGSYNEQFF. CDR3 DNA sequence: TGTGCCTGGAGTGGCCTAGCGGGCTCCTACAATGAGCAGTTCTTC. Full variable domain (missing parts from reference TRBV30 and TRBJ2-1): SQTIHQWPATLVQPVGSPLSLECTVEGTSNPNLYWYRQAAGRGLQLLFYSVGIGQISSEVPQNLSASRPQDRQFILSSKKLLLSDSGFYLCAWSGLAGSYNEQFFGPGTRLTVL.

The chain couples TRBV25-1 to TRBJ2-7; D possibly corresponds to TRBD1 (5 bases). The CDR3 length is 13 residues. Trimming cost V 6 bases and J 7 bases, with 16 bases left between them. CDR1 and CDR2 (germline): MGHDK, SYGVNS. CDR3 residues: CASREGARREQYF. The CDR3 DNA reads TGTGCCAGCAGAGAAGGGGCGCGAAGGGAGCAGTACTTC.

The V call is TRBV25-1, the J call TRBJ2-7; no definite D call. V was cut by 5 bases and J by 3 bases, with 5 bases left in between. The CDR3 is 11 amino acids. Germline V gene data show CDR1 as MGHDK and CDR2 as SYGVNS. CDR3 sequence (DNA): TGTGCCAGCAGTTTTCGCTACGAGCAGTACTTC. Its protein is CASSFRYEQYF.

This rearrangement joins TRBV11-2 to TRBJ1-1; D is possibly TRBD1 (5 bases). The CDR3 spans 14 residues. The germline gives CDR1 SGHAT, CDR2 FQNNGV. Trimming took 1 base from V and 1 from J, leaving 7 bases between them. The CDR3 is CASSLGQTNTEAFF. The CDR3 coding sequence is TGTGCCAGCAGCTTAGGACAGACGAACACTGAAGCTTTCTTT. Drawing the rest from reference TRBV11-2 and TRBJ1-1, the complete variable domain is EAGVAQSPRYKIIEKRQSVAFWCNPISGHATLYWYQQILGQGPKLLIQFQNNGVVDDSQLPKDRFSAERLKGVDSTLKIQPAKLEDSAVYLCASSLGQTNTEAFFGQGTRLTVV.

The sample holds a few counts of this clone. J is TRBJ2-2 and V is TRBV1; TRBD1, the D gene given by the table, was not confirmed from the DNA. TRBV1 is shown as a pseudogene. This CDR3 has 14 residues. The CDR3: CTSSQESGIGELFF. DNA of the CDR3: TGCACCAGCAGCCAAGAGTCAGGGATCGGGGAGCTGTTTTTT.

This clone was observed a handful of times. V usage is TRBV7-8 and J usage is TRBJ2-7; 7 nucleotides align to TRBD2. CDR3 length: 15 amino acids. V shed 8 bases and J 1 base; nucleotides not matched to a gene: 11. Looked up from germline, CDR1 is SGHVS and CDR2 is FQNEAQ. CDR3 residues: CASAAGVLRSYEQYF. The CDR3 coding sequence is TGTGCCAGCGCCGCGGGAGTATTGAGGTCCTACGAGCAGTACTTC.

A few counts support this clone. At one end, the junction sequence differs from germline, possibly due to a read error. J is TRBJ2-3 and V is TRBV2; TRBD1 might be the D (5 bases). Germline loops: CDR1 SNHLY, CDR2 FYNNEI. This CDR3 has 12 amino acids. CDR3 bases: TGTGCCAGCAGGGAATCGCCTCAGGGTTGGAATTTT. Translating gives CASRESPQGWNF.

The chain uses TRBV30 and TRBJ2-7; no reliable D call. The germline V gene encodes CDR1 GTSNPN and CDR2 SVGIG (reference sequence). CDR3 length: 13 amino acids. V was clipped by 0 bases and J by 2 bases, with 8 bases between them. CDR3 bases: TGTGCCTGGAGTGTAACACAGCCCTACGAGCAGTACTTC. Translation: CAWSVTQPYEQYF.

This chain joins TRBV30 and TRBJ1-2; D call uncertain. The length of the CDR3 is 14 residues. Germline V gene sequence: CDR1 GTSNPN, CDR2 SVGIG (reference sequence). Trimming left V 0 bases short and J 8 bases short, with 16 bases between. As DNA, the CDR3 is TGTGCCTGGAGTGTAGTCCTCAGGAGGTCCGGCTACACCTTC. It is translated as CAWSVVLRRSGYTF.

The chain recombines TRBV5-1 with TRBJ1-2; 7 positions match TRBD1. Germline-derived CDR1 and CDR2 are SGHRS and YFSETQ. The J segment lost 5 bases and the V segment lost 5 bases, leaving 6 bases of the junction unmatched. The CDR3 runs to 13 residues. For the CDR3, the DNA is TGCGCCAGCAGATCCGGACAGGCTTATGGCTACACCTTC. This sequence encodes CASRSGQAYGYTF.

The CDR3, as DNA: TGCGCCAGCAGCTTCCTGGTCGGGACAGCCGACACCGGGGAGCTGTTTTTT. Translating gives CASSFLVGTADTGELFF. This sequence joins TRBV5-1 and TRBJ2-2, with TRBD1 matching 7 bases. Germline V gene sequence: CDR1 SGHRS, CDR2 YFSETQ. Losses at the gene ends were 2 bases for V and 3 bases for J; bases not matched to a gene: 10. CDR3 length: 17 amino acids. Looking up the rest from reference TRBV5-1 and TRBJ2-2 gives the full variable domain: KAGVTQTPRYLIKTRGQQVTLSCSPISGHRSVSWYQQTPGQGLQFLFEYFSETQRNKGNFPGRFSGRQFSNSRSEMNVSTLELGDSALYLCASSFLVGTADTGELFFGEGSRLTVL.

This chain connects TRBV29-1 to TRBJ2-1, with D unclear. From germline, CDR1 is SQVTM and CDR2 ANQGSEA. V lost 1 base and J 3 bases, leaving 10 bases between the germline ends. This CDR3 has 14 residues. The CDR3 protein is CSVEGSLNYNEQFF. The CDR3 bases are TGCAGCGTTGAAGGCAGTCTTAACTACAATGAGCAGTTCTTC.

The chain carries TRBV7-2 and TRBJ2-1; possible D gene TRBD1, 5 bases. Germline assignment: CDR1 SGHTA and CDR2 FQGNSA. The CDR3 is 17 amino acids. V was shortened by 0 bases and J by 1 base, with 13 bases between the two germline ends. CDR3 sequence: CASSLARVGASYNEQFF. The CDR3 coding sequence is TGTGCCAGCAGCTTAGCCCGCGTAGGGGCGTCCTACAATGAGCAGTTCTTC.